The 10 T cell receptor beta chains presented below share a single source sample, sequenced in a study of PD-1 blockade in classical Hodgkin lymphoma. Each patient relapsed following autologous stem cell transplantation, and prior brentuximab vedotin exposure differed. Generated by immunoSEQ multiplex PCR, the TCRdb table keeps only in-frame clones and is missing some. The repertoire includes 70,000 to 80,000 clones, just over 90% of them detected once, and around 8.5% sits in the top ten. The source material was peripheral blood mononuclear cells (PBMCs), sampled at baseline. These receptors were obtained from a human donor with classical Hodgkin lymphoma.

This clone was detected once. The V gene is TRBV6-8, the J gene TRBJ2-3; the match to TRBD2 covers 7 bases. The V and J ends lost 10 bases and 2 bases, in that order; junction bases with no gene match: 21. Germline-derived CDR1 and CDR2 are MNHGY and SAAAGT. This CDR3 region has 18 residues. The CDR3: CAKPFRGEVLRYTDTQYF. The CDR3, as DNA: TGTGCCAAACCCTTCCGGGGGGAGGTCCTTAGGTACACAGATACGCAGTATTTT.

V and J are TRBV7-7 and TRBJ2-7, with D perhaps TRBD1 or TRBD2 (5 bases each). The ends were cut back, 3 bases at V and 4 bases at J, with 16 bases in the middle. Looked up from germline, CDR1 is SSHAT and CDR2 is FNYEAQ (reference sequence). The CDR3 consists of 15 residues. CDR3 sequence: CASSLEPGPSYEQYF. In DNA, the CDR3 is TGTGCCAGCAGCTTGGAGCCGGGACCGTCGTACGAGCAGTACTTC.

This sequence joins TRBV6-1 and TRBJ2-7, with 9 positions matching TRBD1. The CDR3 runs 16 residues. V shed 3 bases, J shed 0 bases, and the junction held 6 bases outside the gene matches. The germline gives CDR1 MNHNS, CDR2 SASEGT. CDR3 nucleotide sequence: TGTGCCAGCAGTGATGGGGGGACAGGGAACTCCTACGAGCAGTACTTC. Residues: CASSDGGTGNSYEQYF.

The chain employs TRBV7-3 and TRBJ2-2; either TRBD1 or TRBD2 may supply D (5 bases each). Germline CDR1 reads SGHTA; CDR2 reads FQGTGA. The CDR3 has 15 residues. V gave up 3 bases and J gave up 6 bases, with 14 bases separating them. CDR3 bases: TGTGCCAGCAGCTTGTGGGGACCCGCCTCCGGGGAGCTGTTTTTT. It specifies CASSLWGPASGELFF.

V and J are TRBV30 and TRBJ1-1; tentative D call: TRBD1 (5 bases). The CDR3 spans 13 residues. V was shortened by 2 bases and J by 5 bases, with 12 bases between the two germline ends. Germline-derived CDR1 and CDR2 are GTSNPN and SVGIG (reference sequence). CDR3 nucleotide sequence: TGTGCCTGGAGTTTTGGGGGGAGGACTGAAGCTTTCTTT. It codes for CAWSFGGRTEAFF.

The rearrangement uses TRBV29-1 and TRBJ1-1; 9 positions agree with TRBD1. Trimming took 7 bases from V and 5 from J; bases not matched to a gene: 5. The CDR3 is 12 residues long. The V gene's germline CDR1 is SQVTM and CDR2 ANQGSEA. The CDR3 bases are TGCAGCGCGGGACAGGGTGTGACTGAAGCTTTCTTT. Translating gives CSAGQGVTEAFF.

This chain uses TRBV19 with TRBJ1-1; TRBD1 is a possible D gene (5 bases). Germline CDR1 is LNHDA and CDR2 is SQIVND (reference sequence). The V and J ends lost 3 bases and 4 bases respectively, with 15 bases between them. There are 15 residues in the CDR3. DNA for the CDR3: TGTGCCAGTAGTATTAAAGAGGGGTGGGGCACTGAAGCTTTCTTT. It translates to CASSIKEGWGTEAFF.

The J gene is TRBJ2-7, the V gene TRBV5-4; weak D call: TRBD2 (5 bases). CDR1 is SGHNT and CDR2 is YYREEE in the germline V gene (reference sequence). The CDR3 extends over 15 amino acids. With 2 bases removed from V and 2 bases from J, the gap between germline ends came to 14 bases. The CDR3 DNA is TGTGCCAGCAGCTTTCAGCCTCCGGGGACCTACGAGCAGTACTTC. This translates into CASSFQPPGTYEQYF.

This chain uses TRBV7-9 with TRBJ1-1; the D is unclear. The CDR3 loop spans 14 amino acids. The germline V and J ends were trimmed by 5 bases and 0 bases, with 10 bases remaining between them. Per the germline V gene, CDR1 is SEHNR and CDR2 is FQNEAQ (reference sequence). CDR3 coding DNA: TGTGCCAGCAGCGGGGTACTTCTGAACACTGAAGCTTTCTTT. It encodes CASSGVLLNTEAFF.

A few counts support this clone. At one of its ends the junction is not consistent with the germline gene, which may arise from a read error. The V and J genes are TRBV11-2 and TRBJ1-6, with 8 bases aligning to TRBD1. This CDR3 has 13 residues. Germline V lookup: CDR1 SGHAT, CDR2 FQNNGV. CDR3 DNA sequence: TGTGCCAGCAGCGAGGGCCCGGGACAGGTTAATAACTTT. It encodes CASSEGPGQVNNF.